The next 6 T cell receptor beta chains were all read from a single sample in a study of regulatory T cells in long-lasting Graves disease. Libraries of TCR beta came from iRepertoire HTBI primers plus Arm-PCR of CDR3 regions. A single record per CDR3 protein comes from TCRdb applying MiXCR to the multiplex PCR reads. The data show over 200,000 distinct CDR3 sequences, with 18% seen just once and about 20% held by the top ten. The time point was: newly diagnosed GD, antithyroid drugs for less than 3 months. From PBMCs, RNA was extracted and then used to make the TCR library. This specimen consisted of peripheral blood mononuclear cells (PBMCs), obtained at new diagnosis, from a patient treated with antithyroid drugs. Receptors originate from a female donor with Graves disease.

Concerning this clonotype: One junction end disagrees with the germline gene, perhaps due to a read error. This rearrangement joins TRBV28 to TRBJ2-3, with unresolved D. Germline CDR1 and CDR2: MDHEN and SYDVKM. This CDR3 has 14 residues. In nucleotides, the CDR3 is TGTGCCACCAGTGATCGGACCTACACAGATACGCAGTATTTT. Its translation: CATSDRTYTDTQYF.

This clonotype has only a few counts. The rearrangement joins TRBV28 to TRBJ2-1; D might be TRBD2 (6 bases). Germline-derived CDR1 and CDR2 are MDHEN and SYDVKM. V gave up 4 bases and J gave up 1 base, with 14 bases separating them. The CDR3 totals 16 residues. The CDR3 here is CASSSPLAHSYNEQFF. The CDR3 coding sequence is TGTGCCAGCAGTTCCCCTCTAGCGCATTCCTACAATGAGCAGTTCTTC.

In its sample, this clonotype was seen many times. V and J are TRBV12-3 or TRBV12-4 and TRBJ2-3; D not resolved. CDR3 size: 14 residues. V lost 3 bases and J lost 2, with 9 bases in between. CDR3 coding DNA: TGTGCCAGCAGTTTTGGGCAGGTCACAGATACGCAGTATTTT. Its translation is CASSFGQVTDTQYF.

As to this clonotype: Given a much more abundant clone one base away, this may be a read error. The gene calls are TRBV19 and TRBJ2-7, with D unclear. Germline CDR1 is LNHDA and CDR2 is SQIVND (reference sequence). The ends were cut back, 7 bases at V and 3 bases at J, with 16 bases in the middle. The CDR3 covers 14 residues. CDR3 loop: CASNPDTLGYEQYF. DNA of the CDR3: TGTGCCAGTAATCCTGACACCCTGGGCTACGAGCAGTACTTC.

This clonotype was seen repeatedly, ten times or more. The V and J genes are TRBV7-2 and TRBJ1-2, with D possibly being TRBD1 (6 bases). Germline V CDR1 and CDR2: SGHTA, FQGNSA. The length of the CDR3 is 16 residues. Trimming pared 1 base from V and 4 bases from J, leaving 16 bases between. This chain's CDR3 is CASSLELRGQGYGYTF. The CDR3 coding sequence is TGTGCCAGCAGCTTAGAACTCCGGGGGCAAGGCTATGGCTACACCTTC.

This clonotype showed up many times. One junction end disagrees with the germline gene, perhaps due to a read error. The rearrangement joins TRBV5-1 to TRBJ2-3, with 10 positions matching TRBD1. Germline lookup yields CDR1 SGHRS and CDR2 YFSETQ. The CDR3 is 15 amino acids. The chain's CDR3 is CASSFRQGATDTQYF. CDR3 in DNA: TGTGCCAGCAGCTTCCGACAGGGGGCTACAGATACGCAGTATTTT.